This is a list of T cell receptor beta chains from one sample in a study of cytomegalovirus exposure and HLA in healthy donors. Produced via immunoSEQ multiplex PCR; TCRdb's table is partial and in-frame only. The repertoire holds around 76,000 clones, with roughly 67% as singletons. Sequenced material: PBMCs. These receptors all come from a middle-aged man in good health and CMV-seropositive. CDR3s include the opening cysteine and the closing phenylalanine or tryptophan. A D gene is named only where the DNA matches it firmly. A row's size may be missing; if present it is once, few, many or a size class.

V	size	J	D	DNA	CDR3
TRBV6-5	once	TRBJ2-2	NA	TGTGCCAGCAGGGGGGCCTCCGGGGAGCTGTTTTTT	CASRGASGELFF
TRBV4-1	NA	TRBJ2-1	TRBD1	TGCGCCAGCAGCCATGGGACAGGGGCCTACAATGAGCAGTTCTTC	CASSHGTGAYNEQFF
TRBV7-2	NA	TRBJ2-1	TRBD2	TGTGCCAGCAGCCTAGGCCTAGCGGACGCAGGGCAGTTCTTC	CASSLGLADAGQFF
TRBV5-1	once	TRBJ1-4	TRBD1	TGCGCCAGCAGCTTGGAGGGGGCGGCTGAAAAACTGTTTTTT	CASSLEGAAEKLFF
TRBV11-2	once	TRBJ2-1	NA	TGTGCCAGCAGCTTATCAGGGCGTGAGCAGTTCTTC	CASSLSGREQFF
TRBV5-4	NA	TRBJ2-1	TRBD2	TGTGCCAGCAGCTCTCCGATCCTTAGCGGGAATGAGCAGTTCTTC	CASSSPILSGNEQFF
TRBV14	NA	TRBJ2-1	NA	TGTGCCAGCAGCCCTCCTGGGATAGGGGCCCACAATGAGCAGTTCTTC	CASSPPGIGAHNEQFF
TRBV10-3	NA	TRBJ2-1	TRBD2	TGTGCCATCAGTGAGACTAGCGGGAATGTCTATGAGCAGTTCTTC	CAISETSGNVYEQFF
TRBV13	few	TRBJ2-3	NA	TGTGCCAGCAGTTTCGCCCGTACTAGCACAGATACGCAGTATTTT	CASSFARTSTDTQYF
TRBV6-1	NA	TRBJ1-5	NA	TGTGCCAGCAGTCTACAGGTCCCCGGCAATCAGCCCCAGCATTTT	CASSLQVPGNQPQHF
TRBV6-1	NA	TRBJ1-3	TRBD1	TGTGCCAGCGGGGACAGGTCCTCTGGAAACACCATATATTTT	CASGDRSSGNTIYF
TRBV5-6	once	TRBJ1-1	NA	TGTGCCAGCAGCCTCCCGGGGCCGGGGGGGACTGAAGCTTTCTTT	CASSLPGPGGTEAFF
TRBV28	many	TRBJ1-3	NA	TGTGCCAGCAGGGCGGCTTTTAGCTCTGGAAACACCATATATTTT	CASRAAFSSGNTIYF
TRBV7-8	few	TRBJ1-3	TRBD1	TGTGCCAGCAGCCCAGGGGGCTCGGCTGGAAACACCATATATTTT	CASSPGGSAGNTIYF
TRBV7-2	few	TRBJ1-3	NA	TGTGCCAGCAGCTTAGCTACAAGCTCTGGAAACACCATATATTTT	CASSLATSSGNTIYF
TRBV2	NA	TRBJ2-2	NA	TGTGCCAGCAGTGAAATGGGGGGATCTACCGGGGAGCTGTTTTTT	CASSEMGGSTGELFF
TRBV7-2	NA	TRBJ2-3	NA	TGTGCCAGCAGTCCGGGTGGCACAGATACGCAGTATTTT	CASSPGGTDTQYF
TRBV5-8	NA	TRBJ1-3	NA	TGTGCCAGCAGCTTGGAGACGGGCAGGGCCAACCGGACTACTGGAAACACCATATATTTT	CASSLETGRANRTTGNTIYF
TRBV6-1	NA	TRBJ1-3	TRBD1	TGTGCCAGCAGCAGGACAGGGGCTGGAAACACCATATATTTT	CASSRTGAGNTIYF
TRBV7-2	NA	TRBJ2-5	TRBD2	TGTGCCAGCAGCTTAGTACAGCGGGGGGCCGTAGGAGAGACCCAGTACTTC	CASSLVQRGAVGETQYF
TRBV29-1	NA	TRBJ1-5	TRBD1	TGCAGCGTTGCAGAACAGGGGGATCAGCCCCAGCATTTT	CSVAEQGDQPQHF
TRBV7-9	NA	TRBJ2-7	TRBD1	TGTGCCAGCAGCTTAACGAGGGGGCTTACGACCTACTACGAGCAGTACTTC	CASSLTRGLTTYYEQYF
TRBV27	NA	TRBJ1-1	NA	TGTGCCAGCAGTAACCTCAGGGGTTCCCTGAACACTGAAGCTTTCTTT	CASSNLRGSLNTEAFF
TRBV20-1	NA	TRBJ2-1	NA	TGCAGTGCCACCGAGACAATGAAGCAGTTCTTC	CSATETMKQFF
TRBV27	NA	TRBJ1-2	NA	TGTGCCAGCAGTGTGGCAGGGTTTAACTATGGCTACACCTTC	CASSVAGFNYGYTF
TRBV4-1	NA	TRBJ2-1	TRBD2	TGCGCCAGCACCCAACTAGCGGGGGCCTACAATGAGCAGTTCTTC	CASTQLAGAYNEQFF
TRBV18	NA	TRBJ2-5	NA	TGTGCCAGCTCACCGGGGCCAGGGGTAGGAGAGACCCAGTACTTC	CASSPGPGVGETQYF
TRBV11-2	NA	TRBJ2-3	TRBD2	TGTGCCAGCAGCTTAGATGCTAGCGGGAGGTCCTTTGATACGCAGTATTTT	CASSLDASGRSFDTQYF
TRBV5-1	NA	TRBJ1-1	TRBD1	TGCGCCAGCAGCTCGGGACAGGGTTACACTGAAGCTTTCTTT	CASSSGQGYTEAFF
TRBV7-2	NA	TRBJ2-3	TRBD2	TGTGCCAGCAGCGTGGGGGGGGGAGATACGCAGTATTTT	CASSVGGGDTQYF
TRBV7-2	NA	TRBJ2-6	TRBD1	TGTGCCAGCAGCTCCCCTCAGGGACAGGGTACTGGGGCCAACGTCCTGACTTTC	CASSSPQGQGTGANVLTF